This record looks at one TCR beta chain sequence and its context. PCR was performed using 60 Vbeta and 13 Jbeta primers. The repertoire was sequenced with immunoSEQ multiplex PCR; TCRdb's copy has only in-frame clones and lacks some. There are 110,000 to 150,000 clones in the sample; 70% to 85% occur only once, and roughly 10% lies in the top ten. This sample is part of a study of cytomegalovirus exposure and HLA in healthy donors. Study background: Inside one of the first data releases sat 85 million or so unique TCRs taken from HLA-typed donors.

V lost 5 bases, J lost 4 bases, and 18 bases lay in between. Germline lookup yields CDR1 MDHEN and CDR2 SYDVKM. The CDR3 extends over 16 amino acids. The specimen sequenced was PBMCs. This sequence was found in a woman in her fifties or sixties in good health and CMV-seropositive. This chain joins TRBV28 and TRBJ1-3; maybe TRBD1 (5 bases). The CDR3 protein is CASSARQLDRGNTIYF. CDR3 in DNA: TGTGCCAGCAGTGCCAGACAGCTCGATAGGGGAAACACCATATATTTT.